The clone carrying this T cell receptor (beta chain) turned up a few times. Regions amplified from RNA transcripts were the TCR beta CDR3 regions. TCR CDR3 regions were first amplified by RT-PCR with HTBI primers. TCRdb reanalysed the multiplex PCR reads using MiXCR and keeps one entry per CDR3 protein. The sample holds under 300,000 distinct CDR3 sequences, 20% to 25% seen once. These data are taken from a study of T cells in Graves' hyperthyroidism and ophthalmopathy. Germline trimming cut 0 bases from V and 6 bases from J; bases unmatched to any gene: 14. The CDR3 is 17 amino acids. Germline CDR1 and CDR2: SGDLS and YYNGEE.

The sequencing input was blood. This receptor was taken from a man in his thirties or forties with Graves' ophthalmopathy. The J gene is TRBJ2-7, the V gene TRBV9; 8 bases are a match to TRBD2. The CDR3 DNA is TGTGCCAGCAGCGTAGCTGTTGGGGGCCCGGGGGGGAGCGAGCAGTACTTC. Translated, it gives CASSVAVGGPGGSEQYF. Supplemented by reference TRBV9 and TRBJ2-7, the full variable domain reads DSGVTQTPKHLITATGQRVTLRCSPRSGDLSVYWYQQSLDQGLQFLIQYYNGEERAKGNILERFSAQQFPDLHSELNLSSLELGDSALYFCASSVAVGGPGGSEQYFGPGTRLTVT.